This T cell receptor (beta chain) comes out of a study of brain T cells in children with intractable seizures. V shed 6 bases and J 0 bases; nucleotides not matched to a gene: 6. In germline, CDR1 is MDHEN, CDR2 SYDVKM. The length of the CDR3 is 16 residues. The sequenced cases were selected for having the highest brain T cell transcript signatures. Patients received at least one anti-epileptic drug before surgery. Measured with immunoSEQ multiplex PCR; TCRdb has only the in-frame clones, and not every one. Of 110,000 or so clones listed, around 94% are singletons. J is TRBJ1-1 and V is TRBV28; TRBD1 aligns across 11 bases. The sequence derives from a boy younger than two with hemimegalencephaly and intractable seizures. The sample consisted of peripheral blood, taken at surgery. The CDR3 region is CASSKGQGVMNTEAFF. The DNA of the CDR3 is TGTGCCAGCAGCAAGGGACAGGGGGTTATGAACACTGAAGCTTTCTTT.